A single sample is the source of the 27 T cell receptor beta chains below, sequenced in a study of read filtering for tumor transcriptome and immune sequencing. Molecular barcoded adaptors covering alpha/delta and beta/gamma chains were used on around 400 ng RNA. MiXCR, run by TCRdb on the reads, gives a single entry per CDR3 protein. The sample has 35,000 to 40,000 distinct CDR3 sequences, roughly 13% seen once. The sample taken for sequencing was a population of CD138-negative cells sorted from bone marrow. The receptors stem from a donor at least 40 years old with multiple myeloma.

This clonotype was recorded at least ten times. The V call is TRBV6-2 or TRBV6-3, the J call TRBJ2-7; 11 positions match TRBD2. V shed 6 bases and J 1 base; nucleotides not matched to a gene: 11. Germline V gives CDR1 MNHEY, CDR2 SVGEGT. The CDR3 contains 17 residues. The CDR3 bases are TGTGCCAGCAGCTCTGTTATAGCGGGAGGGCCATCCTACGAGCAGTACTTC. Its translation: CASSSVIAGGPSYEQYF.

Comments on this clonotype: This is likely a read error, given that the CDR3 carries no conserved phenylalanine or tryptophan at its end. No DNA is shown, since the ends of the CDR3 on it are uncertain; the CDR3 is the one TCRdb lists. This chain links TRBV7-9 with TRBJ2-1. The CDR3 numbers 12 amino acids, ends counted. From germline, CDR1 is SEHNR and CDR2 FQNEAQ (reference sequence). The CDR3 is CASSSGFNEQLS.

This clonotype was observed many times. The chain uses TRBV7-2 and TRBJ2-3, with 9 bases that match TRBD1. Germline CDR1 is SGHTA and CDR2 is FQGNSA. This CDR3 region has 18 residues. The J segment lost 1 base and the V segment lost 1 base, leaving 9 bases of the junction unmatched. DNA for the CDR3: TGTGCCAGCAGCTTAGGAATGTACAGGGGGCTTGGCACAGATACGCAGTATTTT. Protein: CASSLGMYRGLGTDTQYF. Full variable domain (missing parts from reference TRBV7-2 and TRBJ2-3): GAGVSQSPSNKVTEKGKDVELRCDPISGHTALYWYRQSLGQGLEFLIYFQGNSAPDKSGLPSDRFSAERTGGSVSTLTIQRTQQEDSAVYLCASSLGMYRGLGTDTQYFGPGTRLTVL.

Ten or more counts support this clonotype. Here the CDR3 DNA reads TGTGCCAGCAGCCAAGATTGGGATAGCCAAGAGACCCAGTACTTC. Protein product: CASSQDWDSQETQYF. The J gene is TRBJ2-5, the V gene TRBV3-1; D is uncertain. From germline, CDR1 is LGHDT and CDR2 YNNKEL (reference sequence). There are 15 residues in the CDR3. V gave up 0 bases and J gave up 1 base, with 9 bases separating them.

This clonotype was seen ten or more times. The V gene is TRBV3-1, the J gene TRBJ2-7; D is unclear. CDR3 length: 13 residues. V dropped 2 bases and J dropped 7 bases, with 12 bases sitting between them. The germline V gene encodes CDR1 LGHDT and CDR2 YNNKEL (reference sequence). The DNA of the CDR3 is TGTGCCAGCAGCCAAAGACCGTCTTCGGAGCAGTACTTC. Protein product: CASSQRPSSEQYF.

The sample holds many counts of this clonotype. The chain uses TRBV3-1 and TRBJ2-2, with 7 bases matching TRBD2. This CDR3 spans 18 amino acids. Per germline, CDR1 LGHDT and CDR2 YNNKEL (reference sequence). J was trimmed by 6 bases and V by 5 bases; bases with no gene match: 18. CDR3 sequence: CASSENPPSGTGAGELFF. The CDR3 DNA sequence: TGTGCCAGCAGCGAAAACCCACCTAGCGGCACTGGGGCCGGGGAGCTGTTTTTT.

The sample holds many counts of this clonotype. The CDR3 bases are TGCAGTGCCGATCCCGGTGGGGCTGAAGCTTTCTTT. It yields the protein CSADPGGAEAFF. The rearrangement joins TRBV20-1 to TRBJ1-1; D not certain. The CDR3 totals 12 residues. V was trimmed by 6 bases and J by 6 bases, leaving 14 bases between them. CDR1 and CDR2 (germline): DFQATT, SNEGSKA (reference sequence).

The chain is built from TRBV30 and TRBJ1-3; D unresolved. Deletions cut 5 bases from V and 0 bases from J, with 11 bases between. This CDR3 has 14 residues. Germline CDR1 GTSNPN, CDR2 SVGIG (reference sequence). CDR3 amino acids: CAWGSIGSGNTIYF. CDR3 nucleotide sequence: TGTGCCTGGGGGTCCATCGGCTCTGGAAACACCATATATTTT.

This clonotype was observed many times. V gene TRBV19 combines with J gene TRBJ2-3, with 7 bases that match TRBD2. V shed 3 bases, J shed 4 bases, and the junction held 7 bases outside the gene matches. This CDR3 comprises 15 residues. Germline V lookup: CDR1 LNHDA, CDR2 SQIVND (reference sequence). CDR3 sequence: CASSILAEKPDTQYF. CDR3 DNA: TGTGCCAGTAGTATCCTAGCGGAAAAACCAGATACGCAGTATTTT.

This clonotype has just a few counts. The gene calls are TRBV4-2 and TRBJ2-7; the match to TRBD2 covers 8 bases. J was trimmed by 2 bases and V by 1 base; bases with no gene match: 4. CDR3 length: 15 residues. In germline, CDR1 is LGHNA, CDR2 YNFKEQ. The DNA of the CDR3 is TGTGCCAGCAGCCAAGGGGTTAGCGGGGCCTACGAGCAGTACTTC. Translation: CASSQGVSGAYEQYF.

This clonotype was detected many times. V gene TRBV5-1 combines with J gene TRBJ2-7; D perhaps matches TRBD2 (6 bases). V lost 3 bases to trimming and J lost 3 bases, with 13 bases between them. The germline gives CDR1 SGHRS, CDR2 YFSETQ. The CDR3 extends over 14 amino acids. The CDR3 DNA follows: TGCGCCAGCAGCTATAGCGGAGAAGTCTACGAGCAGTACTTC. Encoded protein: CASSYSGEVYEQYF.

The rearrangement joins TRBV20-1 to TRBJ2-7; D is possibly TRBD2 (7 bases). V shed 5 bases and J shed 9 bases, with 23 bases lying between them. This CDR3 contains 14 residues. Germline CDR1 is DFQATT and CDR2 is SNEGSKA (reference sequence). CDR3 coding DNA: TGCAGTGCTCCCGTGGGGGGGGCGGGATATGGGCAGTACTTC. Its protein is CSAPVGGAGYGQYF.

This clonotype was counted ten times or more. The gene calls are TRBV6-5 and TRBJ2-1; 9 bases match TRBD2. The CDR3 covers 15 residues. CDR1 and CDR2 (germline): MNHEY, SVGAGI. Unmatched junction bases numbered 9, after V lost 5 bases and J lost 7 bases. CDR3 in amino acids: CASSPIAGAVNEQFF. The CDR3 DNA reads TGTGCCAGCAGTCCGATAGCGGGAGCGGTGAATGAGCAGTTCTTC.

A few counts support this clonotype. This CDR3 fails to terminate in the conserved phenylalanine or tryptophan, so it likely reflects a read error. V is TRBV4-2 and J is TRBJ1-5; D not certain. The CDR3 is 16 amino acids. In germline, CDR1 is LGHNA, CDR2 YNFKEQ. Trimming left V 5 bases short and J 0 bases short, with 14 bases between. The CDR3 DNA reads as TGTGCCAGCAGCTTGGCTGGAGGGAGTAGCAATCAGCCCCAGCATTTA. Residues: CASSLAGGSSNQPQHL.

Comment on this clonotype: Being one base from a much bigger clone, this may be a read error. The V call is TRBV11-2, the J call TRBJ1-2; no clear D. Trimming stripped 5 bases from V and 5 bases from J, with 12 bases between. Per germline, CDR1 SGHAT and CDR2 FQNNGV. The CDR3 has 13 amino acids. CDR3 nucleotides: TGTGCCAGCAGCCTTAGAACATCGTATGGCTACACCTTC. Its protein product is CASSLRTSYGYTF.

V is TRBV6-2 or TRBV6-3 and J is TRBJ2-5, with D tentatively TRBD1 (6 bases). CDR3 length: 15 residues. From germline, CDR1 is MNHEY and CDR2 SVGEGT. V was pared by 3 bases and J by 2 bases, with 13 bases between. CDR3 loop: CASSYGQRVQETQYF. CDR3 bases: TGTGCCAGCAGTTATGGACAGAGAGTACAAGAGACCCAGTACTTC.

At least ten counts were recorded for this clonotype. The CDR3 DNA sequence: TGTGCCAGCAGTTACAGCCCTGGCAATCAGCCCCAGCATTTT. This sequence encodes CASSYSPGNQPQHF. The rearrangement joins TRBV6-6 to TRBJ1-5; no definite D call. The germline CDR1 and CDR2 sequences are MNHNY and SVGAGI (reference sequence). The CDR3 sequence is 14 residues long. The germline V and J ends were trimmed by 2 bases and 2 bases, with 7 bases remaining between them.

This clonotype was recorded at least ten times. The J gene is TRBJ2-7, the V gene TRBV7-2, with 12 bases fitting TRBD2. With V trimmed by 4 bases and J by 6 bases, 4 bases remained unmatched. The length of the CDR3 is 14 residues. Per germline, CDR1 SGHTA and CDR2 FQGNSA. CDR3 DNA: TGTGCCAGCAGCTCGACTAGCGGGAGTTCCGAGCAGTACTTC. Translated, it gives CASSSTSGSSEQYF.

The chain employs TRBV19 and TRBJ2-2; D perhaps matches TRBD1 (6 bases). Germline-derived CDR1 and CDR2 are LNHDA and SQIVND (reference sequence). The germline V and J ends were trimmed by 5 bases and 0 bases, with 10 bases remaining between them. The CDR3 is made up of 15 amino acids. The CDR3 DNA sequence: TGTGCCAGTAGTGCCCGGACAGCGAACACCGGGGAGCTGTTTTTT. This gives the protein CASSARTANTGELFF.

This clonotype appeared many times. V usage is TRBV6-2 or TRBV6-3 and J usage is TRBJ1-4; no clear D gene. The CDR3 sequence is 11 residues long. Germline lookup yields CDR1 MNHEY and CDR2 SVGEGT. Trimming took 6 bases from V and 10 from J, leaving 9 bases between them. The CDR3 DNA sequence: TGTGCCAGCAGCGCCGTCGGAAAACTGTTTTTT. Protein product: CASSAVGKLFF.

This clonotype was counted at least ten times. The CDR3 does not end in the conserved phenylalanine or tryptophan, so this is likely a read error. J is TRBJ2-3 and V is TRBV7-3; 11 bases fit TRBD2. The V segment lost 5 bases and the J segment 2 bases; nucleotides outside the gene matches: 3. CDR3 size: 15 residues. The V gene's germline CDR1 is SGHTA and CDR2 FQGTGA. CDR3 loop: CASSQTSGITDTQYL. DNA of the CDR3: TGTGCCAGCAGCCAGACTAGCGGGATCACAGATACGCAGTATCTT.

This clonotype came up a few times. The CDR3 loop is CAVLRLNQERANTGELFF. The CDR3 nucleotides are TGTGCCGTCCTTCGGCTAAACCAGGAGAGGGCGAACACCGGGGAGCTGTTTTTT. V usage is TRBV10-3 and J usage is TRBJ2-2, with D possibly matching TRBD2 (5 bases). Germline V gene lookup returns CDR1 ENHRY and CDR2 SYGVKD. Trimming left V 11 bases short and J 0 bases short, with 25 bases between. This CDR3 spans 18 amino acids.

This clonotype was seen many times. The chain recombines TRBV19 with TRBJ2-1; the D is unclear. This CDR3 has 15 amino acids. Trimming pared 2 bases from V and 4 bases from J, leaving 12 bases between. CDR1 and CDR2 (germline): LNHDA, SQIVND (reference sequence). The CDR3 coding sequence is TGTGCCAGTAGTATATCGAGACGGAATTACAATGAGCAGTTCTTC. It encodes CASSISRRNYNEQFF. The full variable domain, in which reference TRBV19 and TRBJ2-1 provide the parts outside the CDR3, is DGGITQSPKYLFRKEGQNVTLSCEQNLNHDAMYWYRQDPGQGLRLIYYSQIVNDFQKGDIAEGYSVSREKKESFPLTVTSAQKNPTAFYLCASSISRRNYNEQFFGPGTRLTVL.

This clonotype has at least ten counts. The rearrangement joins TRBV28 to TRBJ2-7; 15 bases line up with TRBD2. Per germline, CDR1 MDHEN and CDR2 SYDVKM. This CDR3 region has 16 residues. V gave up 6 bases and J gave up 4 bases; unmatched junction bases: 7. CDR3 DNA: TGTGCCAGCAGCCTGGGACTAGCGGGAGGAACTTACGAGCAGTACTTC. This encodes CASSLGLAGGTYEQYF.

The CDR3 here is CASSKTGQSNQPQHF. CDR3 bases: TGTGCCAGCAGCAAGACAGGGCAAAGCAATCAGCCCCAGCATTTT. This sequence joins TRBV28 and TRBJ1-5; 7 bases align to TRBD1. The CDR3 contains 15 residues. V trimming: 6 bases; J trimming: 1 base; junction bases outside the gene matches: 6. The germline V gene encodes CDR1 MDHEN and CDR2 SYDVKM.

On this clonotype: A much larger clone is a single base away; this may be a read error. V is TRBV29-1 and J is TRBJ2-7; TRBD1 is a possible D gene (6 bases). From germline, CDR1 is SQVTM and CDR2 ANQGSEA. There are 15 residues in the CDR3. The CDR3 nucleotides read TGCAGCGTTGCTTCTGGCAGGGGTCCGCGTAACGAGCGGTACTTC. Translating gives CSVASGRGPRNERYF.

This clonotype was recorded many times. V usage is TRBV29-1 and J usage is TRBJ2-3; TRBD1 matches at 8 bases. The CDR3 has 14 amino acids. Germline V gene data show CDR1 as SQVTM and CDR2 as ANQGSEA. J gave up 0 bases and V 1 base, and 0 bases lay outside the gene matches. DNA for the CDR3: TGCAGCGTTGAAGGACAGGGGAGCACAGATACGCAGTATTTT. Its protein product is CSVEGQGSTDTQYF.